The 20 T cell receptor beta chains below come from one sample, sequenced in a study of response to subunit inactivated influenza vaccine. TCRdb recomputed calls from the RT-PCR reads with MiXCR, one row per CDR3 protein. Of 500,000 to 600,000 distinct CDR3 sequences in the sample, over 10% are singletons; the top ten hold around 13%. Sequences were derived from PBMCs from blood, sampled roughly 6 weeks after vaccination. Every receptor here comes from a man aged 50-59 years who received an inactivated influenza vaccine.

The chain carries TRBV12-3 or TRBV12-4 and TRBJ2-2; 15 bases fit TRBD2. Trimming took 7 bases from V and 6 from J; bases not matched to a gene: 3. The CDR3 runs 15 residues. DNA of the CDR3: TGTGCCAGCACCCGGACTAGCGGGAGGGCCGGGGAGCTGTTTTTT. Amino acids: CASTRTSGRAGELFF.

This clonotype was counted only a few times. This sequence joins TRBV7-2 and TRBJ2-7; D unresolved. V was pared by 2 bases and J by 0 bases, with 8 bases between. Germline CDR1 and CDR2: SGHTA and FQGNSA. CDR3 length: 14 amino acids. The CDR3 protein is CASSLTDISYEQYF. In DNA form, the CDR3 reads TGTGCCAGCAGCTTAACCGACATCTCCTACGAGCAGTACTTC.

Only a few counts were recorded for this clonotype. The genes are TRBV12-3 or TRBV12-4 and TRBJ1-2; no clear D gene. V dropped 3 bases and J dropped 6 bases, with 11 bases sitting between them. The CDR3 is 13 amino acids. CDR3 loop: CASSFRGNHGYTF. DNA of the CDR3: TGTGCCAGCAGTTTTCGAGGGAACCATGGCTACACCTTC.

Many counts were recorded for this clonotype. The V gene is TRBV5-1, the J gene TRBJ2-2; maybe TRBD1 (6 bases). The ends were cut back, 0 bases at V and 6 bases at J, with 9 bases in the middle. CDR3 size: 14 residues. Germline CDR1 SGHRS, CDR2 YFSETQ. Written as DNA, the CDR3 is TGCGCCAGCAGCTTGGTCAGGGGAGCCGGGGAGCTGTTTTTT. Protein sequence: CASSLVRGAGELFF.

The chain has TRBV18 and TRBJ1-1; maybe TRBD1 (5 bases). CDR3 length: 14 amino acids. Trimming took 6 bases from V and 5 from J, leaving 16 bases between them. CDR1 and CDR2 (germline): KGHSH, LQKENI. In nucleotides, the CDR3 is TGTGCCAGCTCGCCGGGGCGAGGGGATACTGAAGCTTTCTTT. Its translation is CASSPGRGDTEAFF. Full variable domain (missing parts from reference TRBV18 and TRBJ1-1): NAGVMQNPRHLVRRRGQEARLRCSPMKGHSHVYWYRQLPEEGLKFMVYLQKENIIDESGMPKERFSAEFPKEGPSILRIQQVVRGDSAAYFCASSPGRGDTEAFFGQGTRLTVV.

J is TRBJ1-1 and V is TRBV5-5; 7 positions agree with TRBD1. In germline, CDR1 is SGHKS, CDR2 YYEKEE (reference sequence). The J segment lost 8 bases and the V segment lost 2 bases, leaving 9 bases of the junction unmatched. This CDR3 is 14 amino acids long. CDR3 sequence reads: CASSFMTGRPEAFF. For the CDR3, the DNA is TGTGCCAGCAGCTTTATGACAGGGCGCCCCGAAGCTTTCTTT.

The CDR3 DNA is TGTGCCTCCAGCGGTAAAGGGGGCTACAATGAGCAGTTCTTC. This codes for CASSGKGGYNEQFF. The chain employs TRBV27 and TRBJ2-1, with D maybe TRBD1 (6 bases). CDR3 length equals 14 residues. In germline, CDR1 is MNHEY, CDR2 SMNVEV (reference sequence). The V end was cut by 11 bases, the J end by 3 bases, with 17 bases between.

The J gene is TRBJ2-5, the V gene TRBV12-3 or TRBV12-4, with D maybe TRBD2 (5 bases). The V end was cut by 6 bases, the J end by 3 bases, with 14 bases between. The CDR3 contains 14 residues. The CDR3 DNA follows: TGTGCCAGCAGCCCACATTTGAGGGAAGAGACCCAGTACTTC. Translating it yields CASSPHLREETQYF.

The chain has TRBV5-1 and TRBJ2-7; possible D gene TRBD2, 7 bases. Trimming stripped 4 bases from V and 6 bases from J, with 11 bases between. Germline CDR1 is SGHRS and CDR2 is YFSETQ. CDR3 length: 12 residues. CDR3 sequence (DNA): TGCGCCAGCAGCGCGGGGGACATCGAGCAGTACTTC. Translating it yields CASSAGDIEQYF.

V gene TRBV15 combines with J gene TRBJ2-5; D is uncertain. CDR1 and CDR2 (germline): LNHNV, YYDKDF (reference sequence). Trimming stripped 7 bases from V and 5 bases from J, with 8 bases between. CDR3 length: 11 amino acids. The CDR3 DNA follows: TGTGCCACCACTCTAGGGGAGACCCAGTACTTC. This encodes CATTLGETQYF. Using reference TRBV15 and TRBJ2-5 for the parts outside the CDR3, the full variable domain is DAMVIQNPRYQVTQFGKPVTLSCSQTLNHNVMYWYQQKSSQAPKLLFHYYDKDFNNEADTPDNFQSRRPNTSFCFLDIRSPGLGDTAMYLCATTLGETQYFGPGTRLLVL.

V gene TRBV10-3 combines with J gene TRBJ1-1; no clear D. V was cut by 10 bases and J by 1 base, with 16 bases left in between. CDR3 length: 14 residues. Germline values: CDR1 ENHRY, CDR2 SYGVKD. The CDR3 spells CATNTPGGNTEAFF. Here the CDR3 DNA reads TGTGCCACCAATACCCCGGGAGGGAACACTGAAGCTTTCTTT.

In this sample, this clonotype turned up many times. The CDR3 nucleotides are TGCAGTGCATTTGGAGGGAGTGGGCCTTACAATGAGCAGTTCTTC. This translates into CSAFGGSGPYNEQFF. V and J are TRBV20-1 and TRBJ2-1, with TRBD2 as a possible D gene (6 bases). The V gene's germline CDR1 is DFQATT and CDR2 SNEGSKA (reference sequence). The CDR3 extends over 15 amino acids. Trimming pared 6 bases from V and 4 bases from J, leaving 19 bases between.

The table lists this clonotype with a few counts. The chain employs TRBV12-3 or TRBV12-4 and TRBJ1-2, with D uncertain. CDR3 length equals 12 residues. The V and J ends lost 2 bases and 7 bases respectively, with 8 bases between them. CDR3 region: CASSLSSAGYTF. As DNA, the CDR3 is TGTGCCAGCAGTTTATCGTCGGCTGGCTACACCTTC.

The table lists this clonotype with a few counts. This chain uses TRBV20-1 with TRBJ2-7, with D possibly TRBD1 on 5 matching bases. The CDR3 runs to 13 residues. Germline lookup yields CDR1 DFQATT and CDR2 SNEGSKA (reference sequence). V lost 0 bases and J lost 8, with 14 bases in between. DNA for the CDR3: TGCAGTGCTAGAGATCCCAGCATGGACAAGCAGTACTTC. Translating it yields CSARDPSMDKQYF.

This clonotype was counted ten times or more. The chain is built from TRBV12-3 or TRBV12-4 and TRBJ1-1; unclear D gene. Trimming took 3 bases from V and 1 from J, leaving 6 bases between them. This CDR3 has 13 amino acids. CDR3 region: CASSFGKNTEAFF. As DNA, the CDR3 is TGTGCCAGCAGTTTCGGGAAGAACACTGAAGCTTTCTTT.

This clonotype was found a few times. V is TRBV12-3 or TRBV12-4 and J is TRBJ2-5, with 14 bases fitting TRBD2. CDR3 size: 16 residues. The trim removed 6 bases at V and 5 bases at J, leaving 8 bases unmatched. The CDR3 DNA sequence: TGTGCCAGCAGCCGGGGACTAGCGGGAGTATGGGAGACCCAGTACTTC. It codes for CASSRGLAGVWETQYF.

This clonotype was detected only a few times. The chain employs TRBV5-6 and TRBJ2-1, with 7 positions matching TRBD2. V shed 4 bases, J shed 4 bases, and the junction held 5 bases outside the gene matches. Germline values: CDR1 SGHDT, CDR2 YYEEEE. The CDR3 has 14 amino acids. CDR3 protein: CASSTAGVYNEQFF. CDR3 nucleotide sequence: TGTGCCAGCAGCACGGCGGGGGTTTACAATGAGCAGTTCTTC.

This clonotype was seen many times. The rearrangement uses TRBV12-3 or TRBV12-4 and TRBJ2-6, with 9 positions matching TRBD2. J lost 1 base, V lost 3 bases, and 16 bases had no gene match. The CDR3 totals 21 residues. As DNA, the CDR3 is TGTGCCAGCAGTTTGATTCTGCGCGGGGGGGTCTTTTCTTCTGGGGCCAACGTCCTGACTTTC. As protein: CASSLILRGGVFSSGANVLTF.

In this sample, this clonotype turned up a few times. This chain connects TRBV7-8 to TRBJ2-3; 13 bases match TRBD2. The germline V gene encodes CDR1 SGHVS and CDR2 FQNEAQ. V shed 5 bases and J 2 bases; nucleotides not matched to a gene: 4. This CDR3 has 16 residues. CDR3 coding DNA: TGTGCCAGCAGCCCCGGACTAGCGGGAGCCACAGATACGCAGTATTTT. Protein sequence: CASSPGLAGATDTQYF.

There are many counts of this clonotype. This rearrangement joins TRBV7-3 to TRBJ2-1; perhaps TRBD2 as D (5 bases). Trimming took 5 bases from V and 5 from J, leaving 19 bases between them. CDR1 SGHTA and CDR2 FQGTGA come from the germline V gene. The CDR3 runs 16 residues. This CDR3 is CASSMELVTQNNEQFF. CDR3 coding DNA: TGTGCCAGCAGCATGGAACTAGTTACTCAGAACAATGAGCAGTTCTTC.